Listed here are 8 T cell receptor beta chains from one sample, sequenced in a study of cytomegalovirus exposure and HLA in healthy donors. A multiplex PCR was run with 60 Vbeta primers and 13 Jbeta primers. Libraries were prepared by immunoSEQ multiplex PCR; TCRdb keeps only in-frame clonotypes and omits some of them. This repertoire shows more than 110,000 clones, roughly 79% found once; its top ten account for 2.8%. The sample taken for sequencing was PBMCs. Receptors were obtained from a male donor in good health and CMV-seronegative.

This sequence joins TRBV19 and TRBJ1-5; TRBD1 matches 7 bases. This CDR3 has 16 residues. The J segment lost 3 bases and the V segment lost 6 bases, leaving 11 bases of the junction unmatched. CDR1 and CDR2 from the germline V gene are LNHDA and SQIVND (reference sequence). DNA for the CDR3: TGTGCCAGTAGCCGCAATCCCGGGACAGTCAATCAGCCCCAGCATTTT. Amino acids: CASSRNPGTVNQPQHF. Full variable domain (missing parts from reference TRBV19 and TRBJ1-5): DGGITQSPKYLFRKEGQNVTLSCEQNLNHDAMYWYRQDPGQGLRLIYYSQIVNDFQKGDIAEGYSVSREKKESFPLTVTSAQKNPTAFYLCASSRNPGTVNQPQHFGDGTRLSIL.

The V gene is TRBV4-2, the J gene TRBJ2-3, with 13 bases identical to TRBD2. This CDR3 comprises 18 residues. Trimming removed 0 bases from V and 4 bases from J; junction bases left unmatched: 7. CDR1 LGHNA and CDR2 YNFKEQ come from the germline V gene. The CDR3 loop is CASSQEKLAGGPADTQYF. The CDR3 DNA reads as TGTGCCAGCAGCCAAGAGAAACTAGCGGGGGGGCCGGCAGATACGCAGTATTTT.

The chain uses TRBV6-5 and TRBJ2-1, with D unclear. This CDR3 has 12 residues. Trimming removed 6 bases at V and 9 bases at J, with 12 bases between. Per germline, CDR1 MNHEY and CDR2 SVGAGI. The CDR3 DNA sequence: TGTGCCAGCAGACAAACCTTTGGTGAGCAGTTCTTC. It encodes CASRQTFGEQFF.

This CDR3 reads CASSSDRETYEQYF. The CDR3 bases are TGTGCCAGCAGCTCGGACAGGGAAACCTACGAGCAGTACTTC. The V gene is TRBV7-9, the J gene TRBJ2-7; TRBD1 agrees at 8 bases. The trim removed 4 bases at V and 2 bases at J, leaving 4 bases unmatched. There are 14 residues in the CDR3. Germline V gene lookup returns CDR1 SEHNR and CDR2 FQNEAQ (reference sequence).

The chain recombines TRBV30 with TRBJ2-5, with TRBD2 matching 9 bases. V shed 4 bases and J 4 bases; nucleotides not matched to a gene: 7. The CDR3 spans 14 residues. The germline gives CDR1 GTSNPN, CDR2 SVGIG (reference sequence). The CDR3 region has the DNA TGTGCCTGGACTAGCGGGAAGGGGAGAGAGACCCAGTACTTC. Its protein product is CAWTSGKGRETQYF.

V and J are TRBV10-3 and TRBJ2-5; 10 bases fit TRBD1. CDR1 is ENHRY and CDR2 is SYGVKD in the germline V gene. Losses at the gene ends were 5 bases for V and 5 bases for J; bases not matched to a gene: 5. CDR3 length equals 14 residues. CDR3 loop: CAISKPGQGETQYF. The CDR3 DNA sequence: TGTGCCATCAGTAAACCGGGACAGGGGGAGACCCAGTACTTC.

In DNA, the CDR3 is TGCGCCAGCAGCCCTAACACAGATACGCAGTATTTT. It specifies CASSPNTDTQYF. This chain joins TRBV5-1 and TRBJ2-3; D uncertain. This CDR3 is 12 amino acids long. Trimming removed 4 bases at V and 2 bases at J, with 5 bases between. CDR1 and CDR2 from the germline V gene are SGHRS and YFSETQ.

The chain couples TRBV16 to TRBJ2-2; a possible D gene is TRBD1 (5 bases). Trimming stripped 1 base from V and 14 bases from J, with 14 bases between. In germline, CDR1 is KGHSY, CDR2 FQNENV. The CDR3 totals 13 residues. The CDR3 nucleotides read TGTGCCAGCAGCCAATATGGGGCAAGGAGCCTGTTTTTT. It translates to CASSQYGARSLFF.